These T cell receptor beta chains were read from a single sample in a study of cytomegalovirus exposure and HLA in healthy donors. Repertoires were generated with immunoSEQ multiplex PCR, while TCRdb's copy carries only in-frame clones and drops some. The table shows hundreds of thousands of clones, with more than 55% occurring only once. Sequencing used PBMCs. The receptors derive from a female donor in good health and CMV-seronegative. Each CDR3 is given with its conserved first and last residue. A D gene is named only where the DNA matches it firmly.

>TRBV10-3|TRBJ2-1|TRBD2
CAIGTSGSNPYNEQFF
>TRBV10-1|TRBJ2-5|NA
CASKAGQETQYF
>TRBV5-1|TRBJ1-1|NA
CASSSLYNTEAFF
>TRBV7-7|TRBJ2-2|NA
CASSLSISGGELFF
>TRBV9|TRBJ2-1|TRBD2
CASSMTGTSSGSYNEQFF
>TRBV2|TRBJ1-5|NA
CASNKQVDQPQHF
>TRBV18|TRBJ1-5|NA
CASSSGGNQPQHF
>TRBV11-2|TRBJ1-1|TRBD1
CASSFADRGATEAFF
>TRBV10-3|TRBJ1-2|NA
CAISADSSHYGYTF
>TRBV6-1|TRBJ2-1|TRBD1
CASSDPSGQGRNEQFF
>TRBV2|TRBJ2-7|NA
CASSLQGEQYF
>TRBV5-1|TRBJ2-3|TRBD2
CASSSGGSRTDTQYF
>TRBV5-1|TRBJ2-7|NA
CASRKQGYEQYF
>TRBV5-1|TRBJ1-2|NA
CAVRPPTERFYGYTF
>TRBV9|TRBJ2-3|TRBD1
CASSVVGQGASDTQYF